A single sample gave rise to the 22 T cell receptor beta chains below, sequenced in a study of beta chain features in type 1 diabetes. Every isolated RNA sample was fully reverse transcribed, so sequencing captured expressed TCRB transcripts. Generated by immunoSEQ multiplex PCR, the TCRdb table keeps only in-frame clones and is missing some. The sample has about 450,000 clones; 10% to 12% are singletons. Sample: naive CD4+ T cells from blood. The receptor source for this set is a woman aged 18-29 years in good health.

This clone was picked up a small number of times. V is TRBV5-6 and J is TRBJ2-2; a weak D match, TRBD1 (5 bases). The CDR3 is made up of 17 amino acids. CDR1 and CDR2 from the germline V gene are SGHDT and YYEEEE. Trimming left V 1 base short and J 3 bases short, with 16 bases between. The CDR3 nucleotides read TGTGCCAGCAGCTTGTTGGTCACCAGGGATGACACCGGGGAGCTGTTTTTT. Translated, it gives CASSLLVTRDDTGELFF.

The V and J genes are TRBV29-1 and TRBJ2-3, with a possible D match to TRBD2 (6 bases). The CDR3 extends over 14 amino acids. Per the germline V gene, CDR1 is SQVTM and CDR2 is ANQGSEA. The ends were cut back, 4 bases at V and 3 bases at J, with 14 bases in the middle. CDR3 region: CSVARGSRTDTQYF. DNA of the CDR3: TGCAGCGTTGCTCGGGGGAGCAGGACAGATACGCAGTATTTT.

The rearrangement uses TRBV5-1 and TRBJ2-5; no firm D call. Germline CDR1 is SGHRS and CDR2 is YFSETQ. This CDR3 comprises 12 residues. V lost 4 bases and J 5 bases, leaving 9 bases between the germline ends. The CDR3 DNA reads TGCGCCAGCAGCCCGGTTAGGGAGACCCAGTACTTC. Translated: CASSPVRETQYF.

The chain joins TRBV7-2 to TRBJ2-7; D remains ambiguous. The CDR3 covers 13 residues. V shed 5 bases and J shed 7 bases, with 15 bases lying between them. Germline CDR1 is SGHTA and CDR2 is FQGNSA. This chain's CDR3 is CASSPGSRREQYF. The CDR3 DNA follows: TGTGCCAGCAGCCCCGGGTCTCGTAGGGAGCAGTACTTC.

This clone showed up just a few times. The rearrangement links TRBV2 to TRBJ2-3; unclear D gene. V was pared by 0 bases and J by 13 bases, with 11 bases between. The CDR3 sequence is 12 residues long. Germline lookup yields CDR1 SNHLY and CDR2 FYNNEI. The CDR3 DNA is TGTGCCAGCAGTGAAGCGCCCGACGGCAAGTATTTT. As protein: CASSEAPDGKYF.

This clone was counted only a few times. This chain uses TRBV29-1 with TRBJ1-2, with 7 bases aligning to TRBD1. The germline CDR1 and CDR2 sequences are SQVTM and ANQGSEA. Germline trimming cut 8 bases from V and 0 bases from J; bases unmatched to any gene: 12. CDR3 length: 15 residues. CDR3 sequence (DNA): TGCAGCCGAGTCCCCGGGACAGCCGCTAACTATGGCTACACCTTC. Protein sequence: CSRVPGTAANYGYTF.

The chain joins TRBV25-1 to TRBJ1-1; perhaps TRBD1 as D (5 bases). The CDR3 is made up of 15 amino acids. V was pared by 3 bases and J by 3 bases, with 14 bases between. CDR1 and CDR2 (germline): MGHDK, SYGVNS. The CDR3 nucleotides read TGTGCCAGCAGTGATGCAGGCCAAGGGGACACTGAAGCTTTCTTT. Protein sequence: CASSDAGQGDTEAFF.

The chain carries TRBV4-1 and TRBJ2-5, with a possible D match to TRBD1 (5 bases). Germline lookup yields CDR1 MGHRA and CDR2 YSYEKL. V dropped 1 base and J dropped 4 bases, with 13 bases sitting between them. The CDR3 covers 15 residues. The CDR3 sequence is CASSQGGRVGETQYF. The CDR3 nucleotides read TGCGCCAGCAGCCAAGGAGGCAGGGTGGGAGAGACCCAGTACTTC.

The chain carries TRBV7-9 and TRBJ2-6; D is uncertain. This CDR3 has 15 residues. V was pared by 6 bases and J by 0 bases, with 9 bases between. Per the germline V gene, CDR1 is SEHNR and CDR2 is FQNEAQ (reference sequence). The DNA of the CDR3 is TGTGCCAGCAGGCCCGGTGGCTCTGGGGCCAACGTCCTGACTTTC. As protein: CASRPGGSGANVLTF.

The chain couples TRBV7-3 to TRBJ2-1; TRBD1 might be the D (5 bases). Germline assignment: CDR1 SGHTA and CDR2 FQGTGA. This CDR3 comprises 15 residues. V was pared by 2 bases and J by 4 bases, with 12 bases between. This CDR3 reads CASSLGRVEYNEQFF. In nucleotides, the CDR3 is TGTGCCAGCAGCTTAGGCAGGGTAGAATACAATGAGCAGTTCTTC.

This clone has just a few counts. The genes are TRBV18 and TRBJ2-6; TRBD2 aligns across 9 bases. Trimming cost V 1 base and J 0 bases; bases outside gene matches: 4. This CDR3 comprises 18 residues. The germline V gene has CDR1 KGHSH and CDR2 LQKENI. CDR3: CASSPLPSGVSGANVLTF. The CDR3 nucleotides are TGTGCCAGCTCACCACTCCCTAGCGGGGTCTCTGGGGCCAACGTCCTGACTTTC.

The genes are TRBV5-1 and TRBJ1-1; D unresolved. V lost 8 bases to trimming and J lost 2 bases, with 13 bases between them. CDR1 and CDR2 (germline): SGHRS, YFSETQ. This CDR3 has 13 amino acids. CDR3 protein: CASGEGTNTEAFF. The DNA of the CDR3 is TGCGCCAGTGGAGAGGGTACTAACACTGAAGCTTTCTTT.

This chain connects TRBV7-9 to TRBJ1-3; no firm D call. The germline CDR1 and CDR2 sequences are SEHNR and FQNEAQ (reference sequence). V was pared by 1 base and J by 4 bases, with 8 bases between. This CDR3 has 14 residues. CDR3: CASSLGGSGNTIYF. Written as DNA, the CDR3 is TGTGCCAGCAGCTTAGGTGGGTCCGGAAACACCATATATTTT.

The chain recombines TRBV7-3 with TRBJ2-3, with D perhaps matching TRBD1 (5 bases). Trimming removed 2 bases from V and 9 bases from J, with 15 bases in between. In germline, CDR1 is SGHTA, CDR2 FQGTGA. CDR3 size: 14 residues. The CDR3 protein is CASSLVGAKVTQYF. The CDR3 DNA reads TGTGCCAGCAGCTTAGTTGGGGCCAAGGTGACGCAGTATTTT. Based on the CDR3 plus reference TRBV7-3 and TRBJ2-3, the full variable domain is GAGVSQTPSNKVTEKGKYVELRCDPISGHTALYWYRQSLGQGPEFLIYFQGTGAADDSGLPNDRFFAVRPEGSVSTLKIQRTERGDSAVYLCASSLVGAKVTQYFGPGTRLTVL.

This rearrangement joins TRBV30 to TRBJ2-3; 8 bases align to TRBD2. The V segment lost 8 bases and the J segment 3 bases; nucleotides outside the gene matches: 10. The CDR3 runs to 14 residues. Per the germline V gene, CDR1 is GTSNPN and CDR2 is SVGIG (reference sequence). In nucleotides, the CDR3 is TGTGCCATATTGGGACTAGGGGGTACAGATACGCAGTATTTT. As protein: CAILGLGGTDTQYF.

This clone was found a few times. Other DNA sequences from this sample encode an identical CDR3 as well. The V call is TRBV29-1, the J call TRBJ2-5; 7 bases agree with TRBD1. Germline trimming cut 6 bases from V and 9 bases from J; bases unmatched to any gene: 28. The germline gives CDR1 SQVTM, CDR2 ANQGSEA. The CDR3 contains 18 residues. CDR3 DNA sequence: TGCAGCGTGCGCCGCCGAAAACGGGACAGTCATCCCCAGGGGGCCCAGTACTTC. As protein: CSVRRRKRDSHPQGAQYF.

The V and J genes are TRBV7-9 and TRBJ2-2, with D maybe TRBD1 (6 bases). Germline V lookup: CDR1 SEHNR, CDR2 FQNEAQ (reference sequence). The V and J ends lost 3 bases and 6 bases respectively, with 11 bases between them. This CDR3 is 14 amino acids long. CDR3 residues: CASSFSGVAGELFF. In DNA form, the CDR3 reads TGTGCCAGCAGCTTCTCAGGGGTTGCCGGGGAGCTGTTTTTT.

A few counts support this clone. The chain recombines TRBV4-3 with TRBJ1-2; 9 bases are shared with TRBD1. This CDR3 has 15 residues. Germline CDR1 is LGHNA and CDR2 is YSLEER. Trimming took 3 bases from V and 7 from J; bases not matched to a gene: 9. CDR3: CASSHYDRGRGGYTF. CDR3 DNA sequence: TGCGCCAGCAGCCATTACGACAGGGGGAGAGGTGGCTACACCTTC.

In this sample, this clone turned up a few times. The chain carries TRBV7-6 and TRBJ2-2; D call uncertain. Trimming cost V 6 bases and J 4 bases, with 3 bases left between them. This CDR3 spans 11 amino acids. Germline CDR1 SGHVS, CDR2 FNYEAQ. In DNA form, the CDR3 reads TGTGCCAGCAGATTCACCGGGGAGCTGTTTTTT. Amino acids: CASRFTGELFF.

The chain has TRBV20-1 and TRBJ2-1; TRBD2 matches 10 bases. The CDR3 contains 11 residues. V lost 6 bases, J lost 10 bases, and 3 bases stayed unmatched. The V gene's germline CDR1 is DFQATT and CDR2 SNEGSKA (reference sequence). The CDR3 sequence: CSAQGLAEQFF. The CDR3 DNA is TGCAGTGCCCAGGGACTAGCGGAGCAGTTCTTC.

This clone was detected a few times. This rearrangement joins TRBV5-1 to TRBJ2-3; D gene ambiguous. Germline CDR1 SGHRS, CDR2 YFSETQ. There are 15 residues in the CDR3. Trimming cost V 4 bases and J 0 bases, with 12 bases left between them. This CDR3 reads CASSARQYSTDTQYF. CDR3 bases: TGCGCCAGCAGCGCTCGCCAGTATAGCACAGATACGCAGTATTTT.

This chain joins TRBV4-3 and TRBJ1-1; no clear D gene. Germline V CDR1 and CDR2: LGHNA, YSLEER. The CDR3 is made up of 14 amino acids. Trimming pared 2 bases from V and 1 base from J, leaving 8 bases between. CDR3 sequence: CASSQTVTNTEAFF. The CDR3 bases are TGCGCCAGCAGCCAAACAGTGACGAACACTGAAGCTTTCTTT.